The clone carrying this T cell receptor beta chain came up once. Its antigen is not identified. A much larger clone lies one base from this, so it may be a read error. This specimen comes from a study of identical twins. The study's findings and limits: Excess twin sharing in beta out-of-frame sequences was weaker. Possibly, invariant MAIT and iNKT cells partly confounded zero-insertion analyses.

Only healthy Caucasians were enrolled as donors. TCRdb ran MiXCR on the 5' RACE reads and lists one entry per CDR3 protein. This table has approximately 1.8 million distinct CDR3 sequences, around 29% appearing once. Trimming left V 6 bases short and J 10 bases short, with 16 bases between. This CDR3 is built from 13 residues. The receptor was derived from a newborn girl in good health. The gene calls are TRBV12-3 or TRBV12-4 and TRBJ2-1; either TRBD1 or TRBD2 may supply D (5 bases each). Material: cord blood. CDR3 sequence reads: CASRIGTAYEQFF. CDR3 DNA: TGTGCCAGCAGGATCGGGACCGCCTACGAGCAGTTCTTC.